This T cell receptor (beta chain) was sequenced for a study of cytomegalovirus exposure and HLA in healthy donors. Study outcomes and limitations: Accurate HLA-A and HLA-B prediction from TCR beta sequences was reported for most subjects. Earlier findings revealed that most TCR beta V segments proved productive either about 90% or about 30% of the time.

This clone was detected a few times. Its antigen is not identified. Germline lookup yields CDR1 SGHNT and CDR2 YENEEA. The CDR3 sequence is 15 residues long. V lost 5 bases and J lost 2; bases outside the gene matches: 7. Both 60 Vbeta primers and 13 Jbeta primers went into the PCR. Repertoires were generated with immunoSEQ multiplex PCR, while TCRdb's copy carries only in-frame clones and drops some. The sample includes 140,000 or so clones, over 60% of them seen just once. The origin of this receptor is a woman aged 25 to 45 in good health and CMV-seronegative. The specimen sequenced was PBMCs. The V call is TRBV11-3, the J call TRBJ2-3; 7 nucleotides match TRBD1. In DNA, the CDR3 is TGTGCCAGCAGCGCCTCGACAGGGTTCACAGATACGCAGTATTTT. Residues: CASSASTGFTDTQYF.